This is a list of T cell receptor beta chains from one sample in a study of shared clonotypes between healthy human individuals. Measured with immunoSEQ multiplex PCR; TCRdb has only the in-frame clones, and not every one. The sample has 2 million to 2.5 million clones; less than 95% are singletons. The material sequenced was naive CD8+ T cells sorted from blood. The receptors come from a man in his late teens or twenties in good health. Both conserved end residues are part of each CDR3. D genes are given only for firm matches. The listing skips clone size in some rows; elsewhere it reads once, few, many or a size class.

TRBJ1-1 TRBV6-5 NA NA CASSYERGNTEAFF TGTGCCAGCAGTTACGAGAGGGGAAACACTGAAGCTTTCTTT
TRBJ2-2 TRBV4-1 NA TRBD2 CASSQSPGLAAGELFF TGCGCCAGCAGCCAGTCCCCGGGACTAGCGGCCGGGGAGCTGTTTTTT
TRBJ2-3 TRBV4-1 once TRBD2 CASSQAGLAGWTDTQYF TGCGCCAGCAGCCAGGCCGGACTAGCGGGGTGGACAGATACGCAGTATTTT
TRBJ1-2 TRBV7-9 NA NA CASSSNRQAVSYGYTF TGTGCCAGCAGCTCGAATCGACAGGCGGTGTCCTATGGCTACACCTTC
TRBJ1-1 TRBV4-1 NA NA CASSQEPGTVNTEAFF TGCGCCAGCAGCCAAGAGCCCGGGACGGTGAACACTGAAGCTTTCTTT
TRBJ1-5 TRBV6-1 NA NA CASSPGGGQPQHF TGTGCCAGCAGTCCCGGGGGGGGCCAGCCCCAGCATTTT
TRBJ2-7 TRBV10-3 NA NA CAITNDGFSYEQYF TGTGCCATCACCAATGACGGCTTCTCCTACGAGCAGTACTTC
TRBJ2-3 TRBV5-1 NA NA CASSFRDKTPPTDTQYF TGCGCCAGCAGCTTCCGGGACAAGACCCCCCCCACAGATACGCAGTATTTT
TRBJ2-2 TRBV5-8 NA NA CASSTDRTQPNTGELFF TGTGCCAGCAGCACCGATCGGACTCAACCGAACACCGGGGAGCTGTTTTTT
TRBJ2-5 TRBV7-2 NA TRBD1 CASSPVRTGGLETQYF TGTGCCAGCAGCCCAGTCCGCACAGGGGGCCTAGAGACCCAGTACTTC
TRBJ2-7 TRBV4-1 NA TRBD1 CASSQVGTGESYEQYF TGCGCCAGCAGCCAAGTGGGGACAGGGGAATCCTACGAGCAGTACTTC
TRBJ2-5 TRBV19 few TRBD2 CASSLGTSIEETQYF TGTGCCAGTAGTCTCGGGACTAGTATTGAAGAGACCCAGTACTTC
TRBJ2-5 TRBV13 NA NA CASSLQDSQETQYF TGTGCCAGCAGCTTGCAGGATTCCCAAGAGACCCAGTACTTC
TRBJ1-1 TRBV27 NA NA CASSPYGRQAHF TGTGCCAGCAGTCCTTACGGAAGACAGGCCCACTTT
TRBJ1-1 TRBV7-9 NA TRBD1 CASSPSRGTGVNTEAFF TGTGCCAGCAGCCCTTCGAGGGGGACAGGAGTGAACACTGAAGCTTTCTTT
TRBJ1-5 TRBV4-1 NA NA CASSQGFSQPQHF TGCGCCAGCAGCCAAGGTTTCAGTCAGCCCCAGCATTTT
TRBJ2-5 TRBV5-6 few TRBD1 CASSFRQGQETQYF TGTGCCAGCAGCTTCCGACAGGGCCAAGAGACCCAGTACTTC
TRBJ2-1 TRBV7-9 NA NA CASSSYSGVPDNEQFF TGTGCCAGCAGCTCCTATTCAGGGGTGCCCGACAATGAGCAGTTCTTC
TRBJ1-3 TRBV13 NA NA CASSLSGVSGNTIYF TGTGCCAGCAGCCTTTCGGGGGTCTCTGGAAACACCATATATTTT
TRBJ2-5 TRBV21-1 NA NA CASPFLTQYF TGTGCCAGCCCGTTTCTGACCCAGTACTTC
TRBJ2-7 TRBV30 NA NA CAWNSGHSYEQYF TGTGCCTGGAACTCAGGGCACAGTTACGAGCAGTACTTC
TRBJ2-5 TRBV27 NA TRBD1 CASSWGQGQETQYF TGTGCCAGCAGTTGGGGACAGGGCCAAGAGACCCAGTACTTC
TRBJ1-4 TRBV7-9 NA TRBD1 CASSFPHVGTGVNEKLFF TGTGCCAGCAGCTTCCCGCACGTTGGGACAGGGGTCAACGAAAAACTGTTTTTT
TRBJ1-4 TRBV27 NA TRBD1 CASSPSWGDRVNEKLFF TGTGCCAGCAGTCCATCGTGGGGGGACAGGGTAAATGAAAAACTGTTTTTT
TRBJ1-1 TRBV5-6 NA NA CASSFYAMNTEAFF TGTGCCAGCAGCTTTTACGCGATGAACACTGAAGCTTTCTTT
TRBJ2-4 TRBV29-1 NA TRBD2 CSVEVRTSGRAKNIQYF TGCAGCGTTGAGGTCAGAACTAGCGGGAGGGCCAAAAACATTCAGTACTTC
TRBJ2-1 TRBV4-1 NA NA CASSQDKETTYNEQFF TGCGCCAGCAGCCAAGACAAAGAGACTACCTACAATGAGCAGTTCTTC
TRBJ2-7 TRBV7-9 NA NA CASSLGGGASYEQYF TGTGCCAGCAGCTTAGGAGGGGGGGCCTCCTACGAGCAGTACTTC
TRBJ2-5 TRBV7-9 NA NA CASSETGRQETQYF TGTGCCAGCAGCGAAACGGGACGGCAAGAGACCCAGTACTTC